The entry below gives a single T cell receptor (beta chain) sequence along with its context. It lacks a known antigen. No much larger clone is present one base from it, and per-base qualities are unavailable. This sample was included in a study of blood T cell repertoires in COVID-19 (dated by TCRdb to the early 2020s). Study-level background: Samples covering the acute and convalescent phases of COVID-19 were provided by collaborators in the United States, Italy and Spain. A freely available public database, intended as a resource for researchers studying the immune response to SARS-CoV-2, is where the repertoires were released. A de-identified subject ID, COVID-19 status, age in years and sex were almost always included in the sample metadata. Where available, HLA class I and class II types were taken from metadata supplied by the sample provider and were not determined by assay-based typing. The prospective study material was composed of cDNA or gDNA derived from T cells, B-cell-depleted T cells, or PBMCs. Subjects who had been exposed to COVID-19, were actively infected with it, or had recovered from it provided the deeply sampled blood TCRbeta repertoires that made up the dataset. The samples were drawn from the first 160 participants of the ongoing ImmuneRACE study and from 950 to 1,500 subjects provided by 6 global collaborators.

Whole blood was collected in K2EDTA tubes by collaborating institutions according to the institutions' own protocols. For TCRbeta analysis, collaborator samples were shipped as frozen whole blood, as isolated PBMCs, or as DNA extracted from either sample type. Overall results and qualifications from the work: The amount of clinical and demographic metadata varied by source and participant and was provided uncurated.

Counted from cysteine to phenylalanine, this CDR3 has 16 amino acids. Only the CDR3 part of the read is kept: 48 bases, read in frame from the first base. Germline trimming: 5 bases from V, 4 bases from J; junction bases outside gene matches: 5. CDR1 KGHDR and CDR2 SFDVKD are derived from the germline V gene. TCRbeta CDR3 regions were amplified from genomic DNA using the immunoSEQ Assay, a bias-controlled multiplex PCR. The paper's processing steps were these. The number of nucleated cells in each sample was estimated from the amplification of reference gene primers within the assay. Sequence reads were collapsed and filtered to measure the absolute abundance of every unique TCRbeta CDR3 rearrangement. For each sample, productive Simpson clonality was calculated by taking the square root of Simpson's diversity index across productive rearrangements. In TCRdb, the immuneACCESS table is reduced to in-frame sequences with V and J assigned. These tables do not hold every clone; where another copy was compared, an unresolved V gene accounts for under half, and the others remain unexplained. V, J and clone size derive from that table, while D and trimming were established from the DNA sequence. In this sample the table shows 45,000 to 55,000 clones, around nine tenths of which occur a single time. Over 7.5% of the sample belongs to the ten largest clones.

The specimen sequenced was peripheral blood. The V gene is TRBV24-1 and the J gene is TRBJ2-7; 15 middle bases align to TRBD2. The sequence derives from a man over 45 with active COVID-19. The base sequence is TGTGCCACCAGTGCCTGGGGGACTAGCGGGGGGTACGAGCAGTACTTC. This codes for CATSAWGTSGGYEQYF.